The 3 T cell receptor beta chains given below trace back to one sample, sequenced in a study of cytomegalovirus exposure and HLA in healthy donors. A multiplex PCR was run with 60 Vbeta primers and 13 Jbeta primers. TCRdb's table, derived via immunoSEQ multiplex PCR, lists solely in-frame clones and lacks some. The sample holds approximately 99,000 clones; around three quarters are singletons and the top ten take 2.5% to 3.5%. Sequencing was carried out using PBMCs. These receptor sequences come from a male donor in good health and CMV-seropositive.

This clone was counted between two and nine times. V is TRBV10-3 and J is TRBJ1-4; no clear D. CDR1 and CDR2 (germline): ENHRY, SYGVKD. Deletions cut 6 bases from V and 8 bases from J, with 10 bases between. The length of the CDR3 is 12 residues. CDR3 nucleotides: TGTGCCATCAGCGGCACGGAGGAAAAACTGTTTTTT. Protein: CAISGTEEKLFF.

The gene calls are TRBV5-1 and TRBJ2-5, with D tentatively TRBD2 (5 bases). CDR3 length: 16 amino acids. Germline CDR1 SGHRS, CDR2 YFSETQ. Trimming shortened V by 0 bases and J by 1 base, and 13 bases separated the two germline ends. The CDR3 DNA reads TGCGCCAGCAGCTTGGCGGGCCGACTATTCCAAGAGACCCAGTACTTC. This translates into CASSLAGRLFQETQYF.

The V and J genes are TRBV6-5 and TRBJ2-2, with unresolved D. The CDR3 spans 14 residues. V lost 3 bases, J lost 0 bases, and 5 bases lay in between. Germline CDR1 and CDR2: MNHEY and SVGAGI. Here the CDR3 reads CASSYPSNTGELFF. CDR3 coding DNA: TGTGCCAGCAGTTATCCCTCGAACACCGGGGAGCTGTTTTTT.